Included here is one T cell receptor beta chain sequence, with context. TCRdb reprocessed the RT-PCR reads with MiXCR, giving one entry per CDR3 protein. The sample consists of approximately 720,000 distinct CDR3 sequences, 14% of them appearing once. CDR3 length equals 16 residues. Trimming shortened V by 5 bases and J by 0 bases, and 13 bases separated the two germline ends. Germline V CDR1 and CDR2: SGHVS, FNYEAQ. This clonotype was sampled from a female donor in good health, serving as a healthy control. The chain has TRBV7-6 and TRBJ2-2, with D possibly being TRBD1 (6 bases). Sequencing input: memory CD4+ T cells from blood. The CDR3 region is CASSPRQGPNTGELFF. CDR3 sequence (DNA): TGTGCCAGCAGCCCCCGCCAGGGGCCGAACACCGGGGAGCTGTTTTTT.